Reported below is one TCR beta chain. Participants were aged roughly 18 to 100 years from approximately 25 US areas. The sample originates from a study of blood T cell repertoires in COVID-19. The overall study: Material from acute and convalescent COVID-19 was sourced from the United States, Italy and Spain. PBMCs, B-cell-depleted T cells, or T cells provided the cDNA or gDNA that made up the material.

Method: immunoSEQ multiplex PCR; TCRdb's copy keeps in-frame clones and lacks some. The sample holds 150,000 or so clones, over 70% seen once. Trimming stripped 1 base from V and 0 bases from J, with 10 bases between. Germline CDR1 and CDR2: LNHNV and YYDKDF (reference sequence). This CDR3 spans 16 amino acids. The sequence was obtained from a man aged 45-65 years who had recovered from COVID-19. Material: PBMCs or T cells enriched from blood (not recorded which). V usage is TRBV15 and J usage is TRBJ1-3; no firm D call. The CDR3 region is CATSRGAILSGNTIYF. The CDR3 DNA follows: TGTGCCACCAGCAGAGGAGCGATCCTCTCTGGAAACACCATATATTTT.